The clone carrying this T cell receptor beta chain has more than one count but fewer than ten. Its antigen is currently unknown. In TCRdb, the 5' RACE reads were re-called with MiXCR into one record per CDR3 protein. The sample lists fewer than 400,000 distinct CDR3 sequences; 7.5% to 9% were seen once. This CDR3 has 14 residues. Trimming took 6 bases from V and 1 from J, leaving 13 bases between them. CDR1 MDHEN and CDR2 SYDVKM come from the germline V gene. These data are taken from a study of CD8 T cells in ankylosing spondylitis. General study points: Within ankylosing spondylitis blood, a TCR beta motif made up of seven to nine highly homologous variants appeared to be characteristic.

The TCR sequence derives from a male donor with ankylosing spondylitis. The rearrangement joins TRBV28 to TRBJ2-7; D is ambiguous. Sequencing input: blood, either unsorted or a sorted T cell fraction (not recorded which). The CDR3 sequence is CASSPRRKSYEQYF. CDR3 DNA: TGTGCCAGCAGCCCCCGGCGGAAATCCTACGAGCAGTACTTC.